Each of the 2 T cell receptor beta chains below was sequenced from the same sample in a study of blood T cells in healthy people across ages. For the second PCR, which ran for about 7 to 11 cycles, a sample-barcoded 5' primer and a J-beta primer mix were used. TCRdb re-called the 5' RACE reads through MiXCR, storing one row per CDR3 protein. The data hold more than 650,000 distinct CDR3 sequences, with roughly 26% observed a single time. The sample was also linked to a second study, of T cells of mothers and their children.

The specimen sequenced was blood. The receptors derive from a boy under 18 in good health.

The rearrangement joins TRBV3-1 to TRBJ2-5, with 8 bases lining up with TRBD2. The last part of the DNA fits TRBJ2-1 better; the J call may be wrong. The CDR3 sequence is 14 residues long. Germline V gives CDR1 LGHDT, CDR2 YNNKEL (reference sequence). Here the CDR3 reads CASSQDPERGEQFF. DNA for the CDR3: TGTGCCAGCAGCCAAGATCCGGAGCGGGGGGAGCAGTTCTTC.

About this clonotype itself: The DNA is left out, because the CDR3 cannot be placed on it with certainty; the CDR3 is given as TCRdb lists it. This CDR3 reads CASSLLVGTGAYEQNF. The chain joins TRBV27 to TRBJ2-7; the table's D call, TRBD1, was not checked against the DNA. From its first to its last residue, the CDR3 has 16 amino acids. Per germline, CDR1 MNHEY and CDR2 SMNVEV (reference sequence).